This entry lists 27 T cell receptor beta chains sequenced from one sample in a study of shared clonotypes between healthy human individuals. Assay used: immunoSEQ multiplex PCR; TCRdb lists only in-frame clones, some missing. The sample holds 600,000 to 750,000 clones; roughly 72% are singletons and the top ten take about 1.8%. The specimen sequenced was memory CD4+ T cells sorted from blood. Subset denoted: CD45RA-negative fraction. The source is a woman between 25 and 40 years old in good health.

The chain combines TRBV18 with TRBJ1-4; 8 bases align to TRBD1. The germline CDR1 and CDR2 sequences are KGHSH and LQKENI. Losses at the gene ends were 4 bases for V and 4 bases for J; bases not matched to a gene: 2. This CDR3 comprises 14 residues. CDR3 in DNA: TGTGCCAGCTCACAGGGACAGGTTAATGAAAAACTGTTTTTT. It specifies CASSQGQVNEKLFF.

Only a few counts were recorded for this clone. V is TRBV4-1 and J is TRBJ2-7, with 13 bases identical to TRBD2. V shed 1 base, J shed 5 bases, and the junction held 11 bases outside the gene matches. From germline, CDR1 is MGHRA and CDR2 YSYEKL. The CDR3 spans 18 residues. The CDR3 DNA sequence: TGCGCCAGCAGCCAAGTCGATATGGGACTAGCGGGAACACACGAGCAGTACTTC. Protein sequence: CASSQVDMGLAGTHEQYF.

This clone has a handful of counts. Additional DNA sequences in this sample encode the identical CDR3. V gene TRBV5-1 combines with J gene TRBJ2-2, with 7 nucleotides matching TRBD1. Germline values: CDR1 SGHRS, CDR2 YFSETQ. The CDR3 is made up of 15 amino acids. J gave up 1 base and V 4 bases, and 4 bases lay outside the gene matches. The CDR3 spells CASSPGTENTGELFF. DNA of the CDR3: TGCGCCAGCAGCCCGGGGACAGAGAACACCGGGGAGCTGTTTTTT.

Written as DNA, the CDR3 is TGTGCCAGCAGCTTAGCGGATGCGGGGAATCAGCCCCAGCATTTT. It encodes CASSLADAGNQPQHF. The chain combines TRBV7-8 with TRBJ1-5; D is unresolved. V was pared by 0 bases and J by 4 bases, with 10 bases between. The CDR3 runs 15 residues. From germline, CDR1 is SGHVS and CDR2 FQNEAQ.

The sample holds many counts of this clone. The CDR3 nucleotides read TGCGCCAGCAGTAAAGACTCAGCCCTCTACAATGAGCAGTTCTTC. Its protein is CASSKDSALYNEQFF. The rearrangement links TRBV5-1 to TRBJ2-1; D is unresolved. Trimming removed 5 bases from V and 3 bases from J, with 15 bases in between. The CDR3 extends over 15 amino acids. Germline V gene data show CDR1 as SGHRS and CDR2 as YFSETQ.

The CDR3 bases are TGTGCCAGCAGTTTTCGGCCAGGTCTCTACGAGCAGTACTTC. Its protein product is CASSFRPGLYEQYF. The J gene is TRBJ2-7, the V gene TRBV27; D is uncertain. CDR1 is MNHEY and CDR2 is SMNVEV in the germline V gene (reference sequence). The CDR3 has 14 amino acids. V shed 3 bases and J shed 3 bases, with 12 bases lying between them.

Remarks on this clone: The identical CDR3 is also encoded by other nucleotide sequences in the sample. The V gene is TRBV28, the J gene TRBJ1-2; possibly TRBD1 for D (6 bases). V was clipped by 3 bases and J by 7 bases, with 9 bases between them. Germline V gene sequence: CDR1 MDHEN, CDR2 SYDVKM. This CDR3 has 12 residues. The CDR3 coding sequence is TGTGCCAGCAGTTTTGGGGGGCGTGGCTACACCTTC. Its protein is CASSFGGRGYTF.

Here the CDR3 reads CASTLSGRGGEQYF. The CDR3 DNA is TGTGCCAGCACCCTCTCGGGAAGGGGAGGAGAGCAGTACTTC. The J gene is TRBJ2-7, the V gene TRBV6-1, with a possible D match to TRBD2 (6 bases). V was pared by 7 bases and J by 7 bases, with 20 bases between. Germline V gives CDR1 MNHNS, CDR2 SASEGT. The CDR3 loop spans 14 amino acids.

J is TRBJ2-4 and V is TRBV20-1, with a weak D call TRBD2 (5 bases). Germline V gene sequence: CDR1 DFQATT, CDR2 SNEGSKA (reference sequence). The CDR3 is made up of 10 amino acids. With 3 bases removed from V and 8 bases from J, the gap between germline ends came to 5 bases. The CDR3 DNA is TGCAGTGCTAGGAGGGACATTCAGTACTTC. Its protein is CSARRDIQYF.

The chain has TRBV14 and TRBJ2-1, with unresolved D. Germline CDR1 and CDR2: SGHDN and FVKESK. The CDR3 extends over 14 amino acids. The V end was cut by 4 bases, the J end by 2 bases, with 9 bases between. The CDR3 sequence is CASSRRTTYNEQFF. The CDR3, as DNA: TGTGCCAGCAGCCGAAGGACCACCTACAATGAGCAGTTCTTC. The full variable domain, in which reference TRBV14 and TRBJ2-1 provide the parts outside the CDR3, is EAGVTQFPSHSVIEKGQTVTLRCDPISGHDNLYWYRRVMGKEIKFLLHFVKESKQDESGMPNNRFLAERTGGTYSTLKVQPAELEDSGVYFCASSRRTTYNEQFFGPGTRLTVL.

V gene TRBV7-6 combines with J gene TRBJ1-2; D remains ambiguous. V gave up 8 bases and J gave up 5 bases, with 15 bases separating them. The CDR3 spans 13 residues. Germline V gene lookup returns CDR1 SGHVS and CDR2 FNYEAQ. The CDR3 loop is CASGTEVAYGYTF. In DNA, the CDR3 is TGTGCCAGCGGTACCGAGGTCGCTTATGGCTACACCTTC.

As regards this clone: Other DNA sequences within the sample encode an identical CDR3. This chain connects TRBV10-2 to TRBJ1-2, with a tentative D call TRBD1 (5 bases). With 0 bases removed from V and 6 bases from J, the gap between germline ends came to 8 bases. This CDR3 has 13 residues. Looked up from germline, CDR1 is WSHSY and CDR2 is SAAADI. The CDR3 reads CASSESSGNGYTF. DNA for the CDR3: TGCGCCAGCAGTGAGTCGTCAGGGAATGGCTACACCTTC.

This chain links TRBV6-6 with TRBJ1-2, with D tentatively TRBD1 (6 bases). The CDR3 is 15 amino acids. Per the germline V gene, CDR1 is MNHNY and CDR2 is SVGAGI (reference sequence). V was pared by 2 bases and J by 5 bases, with 15 bases between. DNA for the CDR3: TGTGCCAGCAGTTACCGGCGCAGGGGCGGTTATGGCTACACCTTC. Translation: CASSYRRRGGYGYTF.

The chain carries TRBV7-3 and TRBJ1-3; D unresolved. The CDR3 length is 14 residues. Germline lookup yields CDR1 SGHTA and CDR2 FQGTGA. V gave up 2 bases and J gave up 4 bases, with 9 bases separating them. The CDR3 DNA reads TGTGCCAGCAGCTTAGGGCTGCCCGGAAACACCATATATTTT. Protein: CASSLGLPGNTIYF.

A remark on this clone: At the DNA level, this CDR3 is encoded by other sequences in the same sample as well. The genes are TRBV14 and TRBJ2-5, with 8 bases identical to TRBD1. This CDR3 is 14 amino acids long. J gave up 4 bases and V 4 bases, and 5 bases lay outside the gene matches. Germline CDR1 is SGHDN and CDR2 is FVKESK. The CDR3 nucleotides are TGTGCCAGCAGCCCACGGACAGGGCGAGAGACCCAGTACTTC. The encoded protein is CASSPRTGRETQYF.

V and J are TRBV6-1 and TRBJ2-1, with D maybe TRBD1 (5 bases). The V end lost 7 bases, the J end lost 0 bases, and 10 bases lay between the germline ends. CDR1 is MNHNS and CDR2 is SASEGT in the germline V gene. This CDR3 has 14 residues. The CDR3 bases are TGTGCCAGCATTCGACAGATCTCCTACAATGAGCAGTTCTTC. It specifies CASIRQISYNEQFF.

As to this clone: Other DNA sequences in this sample translate to the same CDR3. This chain links TRBV5-4 with TRBJ2-5; unclear D gene. The CDR3 sequence is 14 residues long. V was cut by 1 base and J by 3 bases, with 10 bases left in between. Germline CDR1 and CDR2: SGHNT and YYREEE (reference sequence). The CDR3 DNA follows: TGTGCCAGCAGCTTGTACAGAGACGAAGAGACCCAGTACTTC. It is translated as CASSLYRDEETQYF. Together with reference TRBV5-4 and TRBJ2-5, the CDR3 gives the full variable domain: ETGVTQSPTHLIKTRGQQVTLRCSSQSGHNTVSWYQQALGQGPQFIFQYYREEENGRGNFPPRFSGLQFPNYSSELNVNALELDDSALYLCASSLYRDEETQYFGPGTRLLVL.

This clone showed up just once. The rearrangement uses TRBV5-1 and TRBJ2-1; 11 bases map to TRBD2. The CDR3 sequence is 17 residues long. Germline V gene data show CDR1 as SGHRS and CDR2 as YFSETQ. V dropped 4 bases and J dropped 0; count of bases not matched to a gene: 6. CDR3 DNA sequence: TGCGCCAGCAGCCCTACTAGCGGGAGAAGCTCCTACAATGAGCAGTTCTTC. This gives the protein CASSPTSGRSSYNEQFF. Together with reference TRBV5-1 and TRBJ2-1, the CDR3 gives the full variable domain: KAGVTQTPRYLIKTRGQQVTLSCSPISGHRSVSWYQQTPGQGLQFLFEYFSETQRNKGNFPGRFSGRQFSNSRSEMNVSTLELGDSALYLCASSPTSGRSSYNEQFFGPGTRLTVL.

V usage is TRBV9 and J usage is TRBJ2-1; no firm D call. This CDR3 comprises 14 residues. Germline CDR1 reads SGDLS; CDR2 reads YYNGEE. V shed 1 base and J shed 2 bases, with 7 bases lying between them. The CDR3 protein is CASSVQAPYNEQFF. The CDR3 nucleotides are TGTGCCAGCAGCGTACAAGCGCCCTACAATGAGCAGTTCTTC. Complete variable domain (other parts from reference TRBV9 and TRBJ2-1): DSGVTQTPKHLITATGQRVTLRCSPRSGDLSVYWYQQSLDQGLQFLIQYYNGEERAKGNILERFSAQQFPDLHSELNLSSLELGDSALYFCASSVQAPYNEQFFGPGTRLTVL.

The chain recombines TRBV7-9 with TRBJ1-5; no clear D. Germline V gene sequence: CDR1 SEHNR, CDR2 FQNEAQ (reference sequence). Trimming left V 0 bases short and J 3 bases short, with 9 bases between. The CDR3 loop spans 15 amino acids. CDR3 sequence (DNA): TGTGCCAGCAGCTTAGCGGGGATACTCAATCAGCCCCAGCATTTT. As protein: CASSLAGILNQPQHF.

J is TRBJ2-7 and V is TRBV19; possibly TRBD1 for D (6 bases). Between the trimmed V and J ends, which lost 4 bases and 7 bases, there was a span of 14 bases. CDR1 and CDR2 from the germline V gene are LNHDA and SQIVND (reference sequence). This CDR3 contains 13 residues. The CDR3 DNA reads TGTGCCAGTAGTAAGACAGGATCGGGGGAGCAGTACTTC. This codes for CASSKTGSGEQYF.

The rearrangement uses TRBV10-3 and TRBJ2-1; maybe TRBD1 (6 bases). CDR3 size: 14 residues. Trimming removed 6 bases at V and 5 bases at J, with 14 bases between. Germline CDR1 and CDR2: ENHRY and SYGVKD. The CDR3 DNA reads as TGTGCCATCAGGGACTCACAGGGAAACAATGAGCAGTTCTTC. Protein: CAIRDSQGNNEQFF.

This clone was detected only once. J is TRBJ2-7 and V is TRBV4-1, with 7 nucleotides matching TRBD1. The CDR3 spans 14 residues. The V segment lost 3 bases and the J segment 4 bases; nucleotides outside the gene matches: 6. Germline CDR1 MGHRA, CDR2 YSYEKL. CDR3 loop: CASSQHRTGYEQYF. DNA of the CDR3: TGCGCCAGCAGCCAGCACAGGACAGGTTACGAGCAGTACTTC.

The V call is TRBV5-6, the J call TRBJ2-7; 9 nucleotides match TRBD1. CDR1 is SGHDT and CDR2 is YYEEEE in the germline V gene. The CDR3 runs to 15 residues. With V trimmed by 2 bases and J by 5 bases, 8 bases remained unmatched. The CDR3: CASSFFGQGSNEQYF. The DNA for the CDR3 is TGTGCCAGCAGCTTCTTCGGACAGGGGAGCAACGAGCAGTACTTC.

V and J are TRBV14 and TRBJ1-3; maybe TRBD1 (5 bases). Germline-derived CDR1 and CDR2 are SGHDN and FVKESK. Trimming took 0 bases from V and 0 from J, leaving 24 bases between them. The CDR3 spans 21 residues. DNA of the CDR3: TGTGCCAGCAGCCAAGATTACAGGAGGGAGGCCGTATACTACTCTGGAAACACCATATATTTT. It codes for CASSQDYRREAVYYSGNTIYF.

A few counts support this clone. The CDR3: CSAPSDTEAFF. The CDR3 nucleotides read TGCAGTGCTCCCAGCGACACTGAAGCTTTCTTT. The J gene is TRBJ1-1, the V gene TRBV20-1; D call uncertain. Trimming left V 5 bases short and J 3 bases short, with 7 bases between. Germline V gene sequence: CDR1 DFQATT, CDR2 SNEGSKA (reference sequence). CDR3 length: 11 amino acids.

As for this clone: Other DNA sequences of this sample code for an identical CDR3. The chain carries TRBV5-1 and TRBJ2-1; 10 positions match TRBD2. Germline V gives CDR1 SGHRS, CDR2 YFSETQ. V lost 3 bases and J lost 3; bases outside the gene matches: 3. This CDR3 has 15 amino acids. As DNA, the CDR3 is TGCGCCAGCAGCTCATCTAGCGGGGGCTACAATGAGCAGTTCTTC. Translated, it gives CASSSSSGGYNEQFF.